Listed here are 17 T cell receptor beta chains from one sample, sequenced in a study of regulatory T cells in long-lasting Graves disease. Time point meaning: persistent/refractory GD, antithyroid drugs over 5 years with positive TRAb. The TCR library was prepared using RNA isolated from PBMCs. Library construction for TCR beta used iRepertoire HTBI primers and Arm-PCR of CDR3 regions. TCRdb re-called the multiplex PCR reads with MiXCR, one entry per CDR3 protein. Of a few hundred thousand distinct CDR3 sequences in the sample, more than 20% are singletons; the top ten hold approximately 30%. The source was peripheral blood mononuclear cells (PBMCs), collected when the disease was refractory, from a patient treated with antithyroid drugs. The receptors come from a woman between 40 and 50 years old with Graves disease.

The V and J genes are TRBV20-1 and TRBJ1-1; no clear D. This CDR3 is 14 amino acids long. Germline V gene data show CDR1 as DFQATT and CDR2 as SNEGSKA (reference sequence). Trimming took off 5 bases at V and 2 bases at J, with 15 bases between the two ends. This chain's CDR3 is CSAGLGFGNTEAFF. As DNA, the CDR3 is TGCAGTGCTGGGCTGGGGTTTGGAAACACTGAAGCTTTCTTT.

The table lists this clonotype with a few counts. This chain connects TRBV3-1 to TRBJ2-5; D gene ambiguous. Germline CDR1 reads LGHDT; CDR2 reads YNNKEL (reference sequence). V was shortened by 5 bases and J by 4 bases, with 23 bases between the two germline ends. The CDR3 covers 17 residues. The CDR3 coding sequence is TGTGCCAGCAGCTCCCCCGGCCAAGGACGTCCCCGAGAGACCCAGTACTTC. This translates into CASSSPGQGRPRETQYF.

The chain joins TRBV12-3 or TRBV12-4 to TRBJ2-7; 9 nucleotides align to TRBD2. This CDR3 has 14 residues. V shed 4 bases, J shed 4 bases, and the junction held 5 bases outside the gene matches. Here the CDR3 reads CASSYLAGAYEQYF. The CDR3 nucleotides are TGTGCCAGCAGTTATTTAGCGGGAGCTTACGAGCAGTACTTC.

The gene calls are TRBV28 and TRBJ2-7; D perhaps matches TRBD2 (6 bases). V lost 6 bases and J lost 6, with 15 bases in between. CDR1 and CDR2 from the germline V gene are MDHEN and SYDVKM. The CDR3 has 13 residues. CDR3 sequence (DNA): TGTGCCAGCAGCGGGGGACTCCGAGGCGAGCAGTACTTC. This codes for CASSGGLRGEQYF.

Worth noting for this clonotype: This may be a read error: a much more frequent sequence differs by one nucleotide. V gene TRBV6-5 combines with J gene TRBJ2-5, with 11 bases lining up with TRBD2. With V trimmed by 2 bases and J by 2 bases, 10 bases remained unmatched. This CDR3 spans 18 amino acids. The germline V gene has CDR1 MNHEY and CDR2 SVGAGI. The CDR3 region is CASSYELAGGPEQETQYF. The CDR3 DNA reads TGTGCCAGCAGTTACGAGTTAGCGGGAGGGCCCGAACAAGAGACCCAGTACTTC.

The CDR3 bases are TGTGCCAGCAGCTTGGGACTTGAGCAGCCCCAGCATTTT. Protein product: CASSLGLEQPQHF. The chain links TRBV7-9 to TRBJ1-5, with a tentative D call TRBD1 (5 bases). Per germline, CDR1 SEHNR and CDR2 FQNEAQ (reference sequence). The V gene lost 3 bases and the J gene lost 7 bases, with 10 bases spanning the gap. The CDR3 spans 13 residues.

The chain joins TRBV19 to TRBJ1-1; D gene unclear. CDR3 length: 13 residues. Trimming removed 10 bases at V and 0 bases at J, with 12 bases between. Germline CDR1 LNHDA, CDR2 SQIVND (reference sequence). This CDR3 is CATQVSMNTEAFF. The CDR3 region has the DNA TGTGCCACCCAGGTGAGCATGAACACTGAAGCTTTCTTT. The full variable domain, with the rest looked up from reference TRBV19 and TRBJ1-1, is DGGITQSPKYLFRKEGQNVTLSCEQNLNHDAMYWYRQDPGQGLRLIYYSQIVNDFQKGDIAEGYSVSREKKESFPLTVTSAQKNPTAFYLCATQVSMNTEAFFGQGTRLTVV.

There are many counts of this clonotype. The genes are TRBV12-3 or TRBV12-4 and TRBJ1-1; possibly TRBD1 for D (6 bases). This CDR3 has 13 amino acids. The V end was cut by 6 bases, the J end by 4 bases, with 12 bases between. This CDR3 is CASRITGPTEAFF. CDR3 nucleotides: TGTGCCAGCAGAATAACAGGGCCCACTGAAGCTTTCTTT.

This clonotype was counted a few times. J is TRBJ2-5 and V is TRBV3-1; D remains ambiguous. This CDR3 contains 14 residues. Germline lookup yields CDR1 LGHDT and CDR2 YNNKEL (reference sequence). Trimming took 0 bases from V and 5 from J, leaving 10 bases between them. Written as DNA, the CDR3 is TGTGCCAGCAGCCAAGATCTCTTGTGGGAGACCCAGTACTTC. Translation: CASSQDLLWETQYF.

For this clonotype: This clone may be a read error of a much larger clone one base away. J is TRBJ1-5 and V is TRBV12-3 or TRBV12-4; D is possibly TRBD1 (5 bases). This CDR3 contains 15 residues. V was clipped by 6 bases and J by 3 bases, with 15 bases between them. The CDR3 nucleotides read TGTGCCAGCAGCTCAAGGGACGGGGACAATCAGCCCCAGCATTTT. Encoded protein: CASSSRDGDNQPQHF.

Remarks on this clonotype: This sequence may be a read error, since a much larger clone differs from it by one base. The V call is TRBV2, the J call TRBJ2-6; perhaps D is TRBD1 or TRBD2 (6 bases each). Germline lookup yields CDR1 SNHLY and CDR2 FYNNEI. The CDR3 loop spans 14 amino acids. In nucleotides, the CDR3 is TGTGCCCGCAGGGGACTGACTGGGGCCAACGTCCTGACTTTC. Translation: CARRGLTGANVLTF.

This clonotype was observed a few times. The chain uses TRBV12-3 or TRBV12-4 and TRBJ2-4, with D unresolved. Deletions cut 8 bases from V and 3 bases from J, with 11 bases between. The CDR3 sequence is 13 residues long. The CDR3 spells CASSTKVKNIQYF. The CDR3 DNA reads TGTGCCAGCTCGACCAAAGTCAAAAACATTCAGTACTTC.

There are many counts of this clonotype. The chain uses TRBV10-2 and TRBJ2-5; 7 nucleotides line up with TRBD1. The V and J ends lost 4 bases and 2 bases, in that order; junction bases with no gene match: 16. CDR1 WSHSY and CDR2 SAAADI come from the germline V gene. There are 18 residues in the CDR3. The CDR3 sequence: CASSGTIPRTGLQETQYF. CDR3 coding DNA: TGCGCCAGCAGTGGGACAATTCCTAGGACAGGCCTGCAAGAGACCCAGTACTTC.

The J gene is TRBJ1-5, the V gene TRBV5-1; tentatively, D is TRBD1 (5 bases). CDR3 size: 14 residues. Germline V CDR1 and CDR2: SGHRS, YFSETQ. Trimming pared 10 bases from V and 1 base from J, leaving 15 bases between. This CDR3 is CAPRERESNQPQHF. DNA of the CDR3: TGCGCCCCCAGGGAGCGCGAGAGCAATCAGCCCCAGCATTTT.

In its sample, this clonotype was seen many times. This chain joins TRBV2 and TRBJ2-2; D gene ambiguous. This CDR3 spans 15 amino acids. V was shortened by 6 bases and J by 0 bases, with 11 bases between the two germline ends. Germline CDR1 and CDR2: SNHLY and FYNNEI. CDR3: CASSPRTSNTGELFF. The CDR3 DNA follows: TGTGCCAGCAGCCCCAGGACCTCGAACACCGGGGAGCTGTTTTTT.

This clonotype has ten or more counts. The chain couples TRBV5-1 to TRBJ2-2; possibly TRBD1 for D (6 bases). The germline V gene encodes CDR1 SGHRS and CDR2 YFSETQ. The CDR3 extends over 14 amino acids. Trimming took 5 bases from V and 1 from J, leaving 9 bases between them. The CDR3 DNA follows: TGCGCCAGCAGATCAGGGGAGAACACCGGGGAGCTGTTTTTT. Translation gives CASRSGENTGELFF.

The sample holds many counts of this clonotype. V and J are TRBV10-3 and TRBJ2-5; 7 bases align to TRBD2. V shed 2 bases and J 5 bases; nucleotides not matched to a gene: 8. CDR1 is ENHRY, CDR2 SYGVKD, per germline. The CDR3 length is 15 residues. The CDR3 protein is CAISEGGSGSETQYF. CDR3 DNA sequence: TGTGCCATCAGTGAGGGCGGGAGTGGCTCGGAGACCCAGTACTTC.